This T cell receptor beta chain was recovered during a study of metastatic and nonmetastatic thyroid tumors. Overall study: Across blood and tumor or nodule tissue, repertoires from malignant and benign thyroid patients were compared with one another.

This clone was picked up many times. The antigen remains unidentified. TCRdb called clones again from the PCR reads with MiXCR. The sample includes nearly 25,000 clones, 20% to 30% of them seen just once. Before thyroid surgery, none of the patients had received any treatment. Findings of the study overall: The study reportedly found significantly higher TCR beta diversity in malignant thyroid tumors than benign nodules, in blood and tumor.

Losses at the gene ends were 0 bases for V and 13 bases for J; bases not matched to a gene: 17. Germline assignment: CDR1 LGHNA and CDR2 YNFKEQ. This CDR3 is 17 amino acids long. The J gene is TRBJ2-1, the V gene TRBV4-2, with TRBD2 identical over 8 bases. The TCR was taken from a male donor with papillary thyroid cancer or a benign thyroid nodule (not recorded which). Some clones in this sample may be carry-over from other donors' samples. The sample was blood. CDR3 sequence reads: CASSQDPGLAGYASQFF. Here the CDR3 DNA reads TGTGCCAGCAGCCAAGATCCCGGGCTAGCGGGTTATGCGAGTCAGTTCTTC.